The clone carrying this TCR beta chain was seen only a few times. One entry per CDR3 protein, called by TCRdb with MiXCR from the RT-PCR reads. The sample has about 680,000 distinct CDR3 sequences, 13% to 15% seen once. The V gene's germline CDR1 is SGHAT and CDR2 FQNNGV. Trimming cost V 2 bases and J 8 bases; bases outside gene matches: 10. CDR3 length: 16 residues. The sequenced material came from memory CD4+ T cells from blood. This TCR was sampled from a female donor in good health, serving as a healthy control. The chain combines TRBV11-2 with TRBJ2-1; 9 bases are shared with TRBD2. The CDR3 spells CASSLPPLAGQDEQFF. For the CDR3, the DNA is TGTGCCAGCAGCTTACCCCCCCTAGCGGGGCAGGATGAGCAGTTCTTC.